Each of the 10 T cell receptor beta chains below was sequenced from the same sample in a study of T cell repertoires in cytomegalovirus infection. One entry per CDR3 protein results from TCRdb running MiXCR on the reads. The data contain about 360,000 distinct CDR3 sequences, around 18% of them seen just once; the ten biggest clones take up about 10%. Sequenced material: PBMCs. Source of these receptors: a human donor in good health (CMV status not recorded). Some clones in this sample may be carry-over from other donors' samples.

The V call is TRBV12-3 or TRBV12-4, the J call TRBJ1-5, with D possibly being TRBD1 (6 bases). The V end was cut by 6 bases, the J end by 1 base, with 10 bases between. There are 14 residues in the CDR3. The chain's CDR3 is CASSKGQSNQPQHF. The CDR3 DNA reads as TGTGCCAGCAGCAAAGGACAGAGCAATCAGCCCCAGCATTTT.

The table lists this clonotype with many counts. V is TRBV7-6 and J is TRBJ1-2; D gene uncertain. The CDR3 totals 13 residues. In germline, CDR1 is SGHVS, CDR2 FNYEAQ. The V end lost 1 base, the J end lost 10 bases, and 13 bases lay between the germline ends. CDR3 bases: TGTGCCAGCAGCTTAGTGGGAGGCTTATTCTACACCTTC. Translated: CASSLVGGLFYTF.

The V and J genes are TRBV5-1 and TRBJ1-4, with D hard to call. With 0 bases removed from V and 8 bases from J, the gap between germline ends came to 5 bases. The germline CDR1 and CDR2 sequences are SGHRS and YFSETQ. The CDR3 runs 12 residues. CDR3 in DNA: TGCGCCAGCAGCTTGGAGCCGGAAAAACTGTTTTTT. It specifies CASSLEPEKLFF.

This clonotype was counted many times. The chain links TRBV7-9 to TRBJ2-3; 9 bases match TRBD1. The CDR3 length is 15 residues. Germline loops: CDR1 SEHNR, CDR2 FQNEAQ (reference sequence). The ends lost 5 bases at V and 1 base at J; junction bases unmatched: 4. CDR3 sequence: CASSRQGDGTDTQYF. The CDR3 nucleotides read TGTGCCAGCAGCAGACAGGGGGATGGCACAGATACGCAGTATTTT.

This clonotype was counted at least ten times. The chain combines TRBV7-2 with TRBJ1-2; tentative D call: TRBD1 (6 bases). Germline lookup yields CDR1 SGHTA and CDR2 FQGNSA. The V end lost 5 bases, the J end lost 8 bases, and 18 bases lay between the germline ends. CDR3 length: 14 amino acids. CDR3 DNA: TGTGCCAGCAGCCCCCTCACCCGGGACAACGGCTACACCTTC. It specifies CASSPLTRDNGYTF.

The chain links TRBV29-1 to TRBJ2-2, with no clear D. Trimming took 6 bases from V and 4 from J, leaving 15 bases between them. Germline V lookup: CDR1 SQVTM, CDR2 ANQGSEA. This CDR3 has 14 amino acids. The CDR3 DNA reads TGCAGCGTAGCCCCTACAATAACCACCGGGGAGCTGTTTTTT. Translating it yields CSVAPTITTGELFF.

This clonotype was recorded many times. The rearrangement uses TRBV10-3 and TRBJ2-1, with 10 bases matching TRBD2. V lost 4 bases to trimming and J lost 5 bases; unmatched junction nucleotides: 17. Germline V gene sequence: CDR1 ENHRY, CDR2 SYGVKD. CDR3 length: 19 residues. CDR3 loop: CAISAALPNLAGDDNEQFF. CDR3 bases: TGTGCCATCAGTGCTGCCCTACCGAATCTAGCGGGAGACGACAATGAGCAGTTCTTC.

The gene calls are TRBV20-1 and TRBJ2-3, with D possibly matching TRBD2 (5 bases). The CDR3 length is 14 residues. V lost 6 bases to trimming and J lost 6 bases, with 19 bases between them. The V gene's germline CDR1 is DFQATT and CDR2 SNEGSKA (reference sequence). CDR3 nucleotide sequence: TGCAGTGCCCAGCCCCAAGCTAGCATCGATACGCAGTATTTT. This translates into CSAQPQASIDTQYF.

V is TRBV7-8 and J is TRBJ1-6; no reliable D call. CDR1 SGHVS and CDR2 FQNEAQ come from the germline V gene. Trimming pared 2 bases from V and 10 bases from J, leaving 12 bases between. CDR3 size: 14 residues. The CDR3 reads CASSLRRVDSPLHF. For the CDR3, the DNA is TGTGCCAGCAGCTTAAGGAGAGTCGACTCACCCCTCCACTTT.

This clonotype was counted ten times or more. V usage is TRBV7-8 and J usage is TRBJ1-3; D may be TRBD1 (5 bases). Germline V lookup: CDR1 SGHVS, CDR2 FQNEAQ. This CDR3 contains 15 residues. The V end lost 2 bases, the J end lost 0 bases, and 8 bases lay between the germline ends. The CDR3 is CASSLSRGSGNTIYF. Written as DNA, the CDR3 is TGTGCCAGCAGCTTAAGTAGGGGCTCTGGAAACACCATATATTTT.